Sequencing of this TCR beta chain was carried out in a study of identical twins. General study findings and limits: Models underestimated how often monozygotic twins shared out-of-frame TCR alpha.

A note on this clonotype: Antigen specificity is unknown.

V was clipped by 2 bases and J by 6 bases, with 14 bases between them. The germline gives CDR1 SGHAT, CDR2 FQNNGV. CDR3 size: 15 residues. TCRdb used MiXCR to reprocess the 5' RACE reads, holding one entry per CDR3 protein. Of 690,000 or so distinct CDR3 sequences in the sample, 5.5% to 6.5% were seen once. Sequencing was done on a sample of naive T cells sorted from blood. The J gene is TRBJ2-1, the V gene TRBV11-2; D ambiguous. The sequence came from a young man in good health. The CDR3: CASSLMASPANEQFF. CDR3 nucleotide sequence: TGTGCCAGCAGCTTAATGGCCTCCCCAGCCAATGAGCAGTTCTTC.